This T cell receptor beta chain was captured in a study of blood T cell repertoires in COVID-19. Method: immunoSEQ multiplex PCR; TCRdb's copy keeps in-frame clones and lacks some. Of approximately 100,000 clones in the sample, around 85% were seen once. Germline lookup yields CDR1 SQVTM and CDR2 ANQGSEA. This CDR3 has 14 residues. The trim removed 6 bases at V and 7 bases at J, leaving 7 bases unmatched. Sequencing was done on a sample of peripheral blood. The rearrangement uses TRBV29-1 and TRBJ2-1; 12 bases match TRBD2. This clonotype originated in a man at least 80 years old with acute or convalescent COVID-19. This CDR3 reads CSVLTSGRTNEQFF. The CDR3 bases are TGCAGCGTGCTCACTAGCGGGAGGACGAATGAGCAGTTCTTC.